This T cell receptor beta chain is from a study of cytomegalovirus exposure and HLA in healthy donors. Study outcomes and limitations: V- and J-gene trimming of TCR beta was linked (in a later analysis) to a missense DCLRE1C variant. Later analysis showed TCR association rates varying by HLA locus, highest for DRB1 and lowest for HLA-C.

PCR was performed using 60 Vbeta and 13 Jbeta primers. Produced via immunoSEQ multiplex PCR; TCRdb's table is partial and in-frame only. The sample records under 300,000 clones, almost 85% being singletons. This clone was recorded only once. The antigen is undetermined. The CDR3 has 14 amino acids. Germline CDR1 MDHEN, CDR2 SYDVKM. After removal of 8 bases from V and 3 bases from J, the junction contained 6 bases not matched to a gene. The chain joins TRBV28 to TRBJ2-3; TRBD2 agrees at 9 bases. Material for sequencing was PBMCs. This TCR derives from a woman in her 40s in good health and CMV-seropositive. Written as DNA, the CDR3 is TGTGCCAGCGAGGCCAGCGGGAGGACAGATACGCAGTATTTT. It translates to CASEASGRTDTQYF.